This TCR beta chain was identified during a study of T cell responses to AZD1222 COVID-19 vaccine (dated by TCRdb to 2020 to 2023). About the full investigation: TCR sequencing was performed for fewer than 250 trial participants, of whom 200 to 210 were given two doses of AZD1222 and roughly 25 were given two doses of MenACWY control vaccine. Trial participants were enrolled by age into 18-55, 56-69 and 70-plus year subgroups, with roughly 150, 30 and 60 TCR-sequenced participants respectively.

The study at large found these results: Epitopes outside the regions mutated in the B.1.351 and B.1.1.7 variants were reportedly recognized by nearly half of the unique spike-specific TCRs. Vaccine-associated CD4 TCRs spanned the whole spike protein, with dominant responses in regions 160-218 and 743-854. Because no day 14 peak-response samples were available, the repertoires could be characterized only after the peak T cell response. A significant rise in spike-specific TCR breadth and depth was observed after two AZD1222 doses relative to day 0 and relative to MenACWY recipients. Only a handful of AZD1222 recipients were SARS-CoV-2 seropositive at baseline, limiting conclusions about previously exposed vaccinees. Participants were mostly white British and included more females than males, and it was suggested by the authors that clonal diversity may have been underestimated. In the small 56-69-year group, the increase in depth fell short of significance, most likely because of low power.

The CDR3 regions of human TCRbeta chains were subjected to immunosequencing. The paper's data handling went like this. TCRs in the repertoires were matched against a reference library of SARS-CoV-2-specific TCRs that had been generated with the MIRA antigen-specificity platform. Breadth was defined as the fraction of unique TCRs that were SARS-CoV-2-associated. Depth was defined as the fraction of total T cells that were SARS-CoV-2-associated. Each spike-specific TCR was assigned to its reactive spike region and to a CD4 or CD8 class using the MIRA data. Log10-transformed breadth and depth values were compared by one-way ANOVA with Sidak's multiple comparisons tests. TCRdb took over this immuneACCESS table, retaining in-frame rearrangements with V and J assigned. Such tables are incomplete; in checked studies, under half of the missing clones stem from an unresolved V gene, and the remainder is unexplained. V, J and clone size were drawn from that table, and D and trimming were deduced from the DNA. The table for this sample lists 75,000 to 85,000 clones; roughly 90% of them were counted only once. Around 1.4% of the sample goes to the ten largest clones.

What this sample's time point label stands for: about 28 days (+/-7) after the second vaccine dose. AZD1222 recipients with second doses at about 4 weeks or about 12 weeks were pooled, because spike-specific TCR depth and breadth did not differ between schedules. Samples from vaccinated people were obtained from the UK trials COV001 and COV002, which included a single-blind randomized controlled phase 2/3 trial of AZD1222 (ChAdOx1 nCoV-19) in healthy adults. For TCRbeta chain sequencing, PBMC samples from trial participants were taken at day 0 and at day 28 after the second dose. V lost 7 bases and J lost 7 bases, and the count of bases not matched to a germline gene is 14. CDR1 and CDR2 are read off the germline V gene (reference sequence) as SEHNR and FQNEAQ. Measured from the cysteine to the phenylalanine, the CDR3 is 15 residues long. Just CDR3 DNA is preserved here, 45 bases in frame from base 1.

This clone was seen a single time. Its antigen is unknown. No clone much larger than this one lies a single base away; base qualities are absent. The TCR comes from an adult who received the AZD1222 COVID-19 vaccine. The V gene is TRBV7-9 and the J gene is TRBJ1-2, with 8 junctional bases fitting TRBD1. The sequencing used peripheral blood, collected 28 days after the second AZD1222 dose. The bases are TGTGCCAGCAACACTTTCAGGGGGCGAATATCTGGCTACACCTTC. This is translated as CASNTFRGRISGYTF.